These T cell receptor beta chains were read from a single sample in a study of PD-L1 blockade in urothelial cancer. The data were produced by immunoSEQ multiplex PCR, yet TCRdb's version contains in-frame clones alone and is incomplete. The sample has fewer than 45,000 clones; approximately 85% are singletons. The specimen comprised PBMCs, sampled around atezolizumab (anti-PD-L1) treatment. The receptors come from a man between 60 and 70 years old with urothelial cancer. Both conserved end residues are part of each CDR3. The order of the fields is V gene, J gene, CDR3 length, CDR3 protein.

>TRBV6-6|TRBJ1-2|14
CASRAGTANYGYTF
>TRBV20-1|TRBJ2-1|10
CSASSHEQFF
>TRBV28|TRBJ2-1|17
CASSSVRLAGNYNEQFF
>TRBV6-1|TRBJ2-3|13
CASTFGGTDTQYF
>TRBV19|TRBJ2-6|13
CASSPRGANVLTF
>TRBV11-2|TRBJ2-1|11
CASSSWGSPFF
>TRBV6-5|TRBJ1-1|11
CATIQGHEAFF
>TRBV6-6|TRBJ1-1|13
CASLAAQNTEAFF
>TRBV6-5|TRBJ2-7|15
CASTVYRDRGYEQYF
>TRBV6-1|TRBJ2-5|15
CASSEVSGGPKTQYF
>TRBV27|TRBJ2-3|16
CASRLNTGLATDTQYF
>TRBV4-1|TRBJ1-6|17
CASSQAFREFVGSPLHF
>TRBV7-2|TRBJ2-2|15
CASSWAGGRTGELFF
>TRBV7-2|TRBJ1-5|15
CASSLDSFGNQPQHF
>TRBV5-6|TRBJ1-1|14
CASSSGGTDTEAFF
>TRBV7-9|TRBJ2-1|13
CASGIDSHNEQFF
>TRBV18|TRBJ2-3|16
CASSLRTGGAGDTQYF
>TRBV7-2|TRBJ2-7|15
CASSLEISGGYEQYF
>TRBV5-1|TRBJ2-1|15
CASSLALAGTDEQFF
>TRBV7-2|TRBJ1-2|16
CASSHSHRRDAYGYTF
>TRBV7-9|TRBJ1-1|15
CASSFRQTWNTEAFF
>TRBV4-1|TRBJ2-7|13
CASSRGSTYEQYF
>TRBV25-1|TRBJ1-2|13
CASRAPYGGGYTF
>TRBV30|TRBJ2-1|13
CAWSVQGANEQFF
>TRBV18|TRBJ2-1|16
CASSPPRGGTYNEQFF